The clone carrying this TCR beta chain was recorded once. As handled by the study authors: Estimation of nucleated cell counts was performed using reference gene primer amplification. The assay was immunoSEQ multiplex PCR, and TCRdb's table has in-frame clones only and misses some. V and J calls and clone size are given by that table; D and trimming were obtained from the DNA. The sample includes 75,000 or so clones, approximately 91% seen only once; the top ten take approximately 7.4%. The germline CDR1 and CDR2 sequences are MGHRA and YSYEKL. The CDR3 has 16 residues. Trimming at V came to 2 bases and at J to 8 bases, leaving 8 bases not matched to a gene. This record belongs to a study of blood T cell repertoires in COVID-19. Looking at the study overall: Spain, Italy and the United States supplied samples that represented acute and convalescent COVID-19. From T cells, B-cell-depleted T cells, or PBMCs came the material, which was cDNA or gDNA.

The chain recombines TRBV4-1 with TRBJ1-4; 10 bases are a match to TRBD1. This TCR derives from a man aged 65 to 79 with acute or convalescent COVID-19. Sequencing input: peripheral blood. The CDR3 is CASSQTTGTGAEKLFF. CDR3 in DNA: TGCGCCAGCAGCCAAACTACCGGGACAGGGGCCGAAAAACTGTTTTTT.